One and the same sample provided the 25 T cell receptor beta chains below, sequenced in a study of CD8+CD57+ T cells in acquired aplastic anemia. Genomic DNA, the template, was used for profiling of the TCR beta VDJ and CDR3. TCRdb redid the calling of the reads with MiXCR, one entry per CDR3 protein. Among roughly 280,000 distinct CDR3 sequences, under 60% were seen once, and the ten largest hold 1.3%. Whoever was chosen for sequencing had shown CD8+CD57+ cell expansion by flow cytometry. The sample consisted of sorted CD4+, CD8+, or CD8+CD57+ T cells (not recorded which) from PBMCs. These receptors were taken from a human donor with aplastic anemia.

This clonotype has at least ten counts. J is TRBJ2-5 and V is TRBV5-1, with D maybe TRBD2 (7 bases). This CDR3 has 14 residues. V was cut by 4 bases and J by 3 bases, with 13 bases left in between. Germline V gene lookup returns CDR1 SGHRS and CDR2 YFSETQ. CDR3 nucleotide sequence: TGCGCCAGCAGCGAGGGGGGGGTAAAAGAGACCCAGTACTTC. It translates to CASSEGGVKETQYF. The full variable domain, rest sourced from reference TRBV5-1 and TRBJ2-5, is KAGVTQTPRYLIKTRGQQVTLSCSPISGHRSVSWYQQTPGQGLQFLFEYFSETQRNKGNFPGRFSGRQFSNSRSEMNVSTLELGDSALYLCASSEGGVKETQYFGPGTRLLVL.

The rearrangement uses TRBV29-1 and TRBJ2-5; D may be TRBD1 (6 bases). From germline, CDR1 is SQVTM and CDR2 ANQGSEA. The CDR3 loop spans 13 amino acids. The V gene lost 8 bases and the J gene lost 2 bases, with 15 bases spanning the gap. CDR3 amino acids: CSSYDRIQETQYF. CDR3 sequence (DNA): TGCAGCTCATACGACAGGATACAAGAGACCCAGTACTTC.

The chain employs TRBV20-1 and TRBJ2-7; 8 positions match TRBD1. The CDR3 runs 13 residues. Germline CDR1 and CDR2: DFQATT and SNEGSKA (reference sequence). V lost 4 bases to trimming and J lost 2 bases; unmatched junction nucleotides: 4. The CDR3 sequence is CSAKDRVPYEQYF. The CDR3 DNA reads TGCAGTGCTAAGGACAGGGTTCCCTACGAGCAGTACTTC.

The rearrangement uses TRBV6-6 and TRBJ1-6, with D possibly matching TRBD1 (6 bases). CDR1 is MNHNY and CDR2 is SVGAGI in the germline V gene (reference sequence). This CDR3 spans 17 amino acids. Trimming pared 0 bases from V and 8 bases from J, leaving 17 bases between. The CDR3 DNA follows: TGTGCCAGCAGTTACTCCACCGGGACGACAGGAGATTCACCCCTCCACTTT. Translating it yields CASSYSTGTTGDSPLHF.

The sample holds a few counts of this clonotype. V is TRBV7-8 and J is TRBJ2-7, with D perhaps TRBD1 or TRBD2 (5 bases each). The ends were cut back, 2 bases at V and 5 bases at J, with 16 bases in the middle. CDR1 and CDR2 from the germline V gene are SGHVS and FQNEAQ. The CDR3 length is 15 residues. The CDR3 region has the DNA TGTGCCAGCAGCTTATTGCGTGCGGTGGGGGACGAGCAGTACTTC. As protein: CASSLLRAVGDEQYF.

V is TRBV10-3 and J is TRBJ2-7; D unclear. The CDR3 is 14 amino acids. The V and J ends lost 2 bases and 5 bases respectively, with 13 bases between them. From germline, CDR1 is ENHRY and CDR2 SYGVKD. The CDR3 sequence: CAISEPSALNEQYF. The CDR3 DNA reads TGTGCCATCAGTGAGCCCTCCGCGTTAAACGAGCAGTACTTC.

This clonotype was seen just once. The V and J genes are TRBV10-1 and TRBJ2-7; D gene unclear. Germline values: CDR1 WNHNN, CDR2 SYGVQD (reference sequence). The CDR3 is made up of 15 amino acids. V lost 5 bases to trimming and J lost 2 bases, with 16 bases between them. CDR3 bases: TGCGCCAGCAGTCGAGACTCCAACCCCCCCTACGAGCAGTACTTC. It translates to CASSRDSNPPYEQYF.

The chain recombines TRBV11-2 with TRBJ1-6, with no clear D. CDR1 is SGHAT, CDR2 FQNNGV, per germline. This CDR3 has 13 amino acids. Trimming removed 5 bases from V and 11 bases from J, with 13 bases in between. DNA for the CDR3: TGTGCCAGCAGCCCCCCTGGTGTGACACCCCTCCACTTT. This translates into CASSPPGVTPLHF. Filled out from reference TRBV11-2 and TRBJ1-6, the complete variable domain reads EAGVAQSPRYKIIEKRQSVAFWCNPISGHATLYWYQQILGQGPKLLIQFQNNGVVDDSQLPKDRFSAERLKGVDSTLKIQPAKLEDSAVYLCASSPPGVTPLHFGNGTRLTVT.

V is TRBV24-1 and J is TRBJ1-4; TRBD1 is a possible D gene (6 bases). This CDR3 is 16 amino acids long. V was pared by 5 bases and J by 1 base, with 13 bases between. CDR1 is KGHDR and CDR2 is SFDVKD in the germline V gene. This CDR3 is CATSGKRTETNEKLFF. CDR3 DNA sequence: TGTGCCACCAGTGGGAAACGGACAGAAACTAATGAAAAACTGTTTTTT.

This chain links TRBV7-3 with TRBJ2-3; 9 bases match TRBD2. The CDR3 runs to 17 residues. V gave up 2 bases and J gave up 6 bases; unmatched junction bases: 12. Looked up from germline, CDR1 is SGHTA and CDR2 is FQGTGA. The CDR3 region is CASSLGASGVTIDTQYF. The CDR3 nucleotides are TGTGCCAGCAGCTTAGGGGCTAGCGGGGTTACGATTGATACGCAGTATTTT.

The rearrangement links TRBV20-1 to TRBJ1-5, with D perhaps TRBD1 (6 bases). V was cut by 3 bases and J by 7 bases, with 10 bases left in between. This CDR3 is 12 amino acids long. Germline CDR1 and CDR2: DFQATT and SNEGSKA (reference sequence). The CDR3 spells CSARRGGQPQHF. Written as DNA, the CDR3 is TGCAGTGCTAGGAGGGGGGGCCAGCCCCAGCATTTT.

In this sample, this clonotype turned up many times. The J gene is TRBJ2-4, the V gene TRBV7-9, with 8 bases that match TRBD2. CDR3 size: 14 residues. The ends lost 5 bases at V and 6 bases at J; junction bases unmatched: 6. Germline V gives CDR1 SEHNR, CDR2 FQNEAQ (reference sequence). DNA for the CDR3: TGTGCCAGCAGCGACGAGAGCGGGGGAAACATTCAGTACTTC. This translates into CASSDESGGNIQYF.

About this clonotype itself: Germline and junction disagree at one end, which may indicate a read error. The chain carries TRBV6-1 and TRBJ2-1; TRBD1 might be the D (6 bases). Germline CDR1 reads MNHNS; CDR2 reads SASEGT. The CDR3 is 11 residues long. The CDR3 loop reads CASSEARDTCF. In DNA, the CDR3 is TGTGCCAGCAGTGAAGCGAGGGACACCTGCTTC.

This clonotype was counted many times. The genes are TRBV9 and TRBJ2-3; D might be TRBD2 (6 bases). Germline CDR1 SGDLS, CDR2 YYNGEE. Trimming stripped 0 bases from V and 4 bases from J, with 12 bases between. The CDR3 has 15 residues. CDR3 loop: CASSVAVGGPDTQYF. DNA for the CDR3: TGTGCCAGCAGCGTAGCGGTCGGGGGTCCAGATACGCAGTATTTT.

This clonotype occurred once. V is TRBV29-1 and J is TRBJ2-1; tentatively, D is TRBD2 (6 bases). Germline CDR1 reads SQVTM; CDR2 reads ANQGSEA. There are 15 residues in the CDR3. Trimming cost V 3 bases and J 4 bases, with 16 bases left between them. The CDR3: CSVDRVSGAYNEQFF. The CDR3 DNA follows: TGCAGCGTTGACAGAGTTAGCGGAGCGTACAATGAGCAGTTCTTC.

This sequence joins TRBV7-6 and TRBJ1-2, with unresolved D. Germline V lookup: CDR1 SGHVS, CDR2 FNYEAQ. CDR3 length: 14 residues. The V gene lost 2 bases and the J gene lost 7 bases, with 14 bases spanning the gap. CDR3 amino acids: CASSLRGGVGGYTF. CDR3 sequence (DNA): TGTGCCAGCAGCTTACGCGGAGGAGTAGGTGGCTACACCTTC.

The J gene is TRBJ2-5, the V gene TRBV25-1, with TRBD1 matching over 9 bases. J was trimmed by 5 bases and V by 6 bases; bases with no gene match: 7. The CDR3 length is 14 residues. The V gene's germline CDR1 is MGHDK and CDR2 SYGVNS. This CDR3 reads CASSYGQGMETQYF. In DNA, the CDR3 is TGTGCCAGCAGCTATGGACAGGGGATGGAGACCCAGTACTTC.

This clonotype was counted between two and nine times. The rearrangement joins TRBV12-5 to TRBJ1-2; D call uncertain. This CDR3 comprises 10 residues. Germline values: CDR1 LGHNT, CDR2 FRNRAP. For the CDR3, the DNA is TGTGCCTCGCGAAACTATGGCTACACCTTC. It encodes CASRNYGYTF. Supplemented by reference TRBV12-5 and TRBJ1-2, the full variable domain reads DARVTQTPRHKVTEMGQEVTMRCQPILGHNTVFWYRQTMMQGLELLAYFRNRAPLDDSGMPKDRFSAEMPDATLATLKIQPSEPRDSAVYFCASRNYGYTFGSGTRLTVV.

Ten or more counts support this clonotype. The chain couples TRBV11-2 to TRBJ2-5; 16 positions agree with TRBD2. J was trimmed by 5 bases and V by 5 bases; bases with no gene match: 11. The CDR3 has 18 residues. CDR1 is SGHAT, CDR2 FQNNGV, per germline. The CDR3 region has the DNA TGTGCCAGCAGCCCCGGGACTAGCGGGGGGGCGGGGGCGGAGACCCAGTACTTC. Encoded protein: CASSPGTSGGAGAETQYF.

The chain carries TRBV7-9 and TRBJ2-7, with D unclear. The CDR3 has 12 amino acids. V dropped 2 bases and J dropped 4 bases, with 6 bases sitting between them. Germline loops: CDR1 SEHNR, CDR2 FQNEAQ (reference sequence). The CDR3 is CASSLNGYEQYF. CDR3 DNA: TGTGCCAGCAGCTTAAACGGATACGAGCAGTACTTC.

The V call is TRBV2, the J call TRBJ2-2; 7 bases are a match to TRBD2. The ends lost 7 bases at V and 1 base at J; junction bases unmatched: 3. The CDR3 is 14 amino acids. Germline loops: CDR1 SNHLY, CDR2 FYNNEI. CDR3 bases: TGTGCCAGCAAAAGCGGGGTGAACACCGGGGAGCTGTTTTTT. Translated: CASKSGVNTGELFF.

This clonotype showed up just a few times. The rearrangement links TRBV7-6 to TRBJ1-1, with no clear D. This CDR3 spans 14 amino acids. Germline assignment: CDR1 SGHVS and CDR2 FNYEAQ. V gave up 3 bases and J gave up 0 bases, with 8 bases separating them. CDR3 region: CASSFSDVNTEAFF. The CDR3 nucleotides read TGTGCCAGCAGCTTTTCGGACGTGAACACTGAAGCTTTCTTT.

This sequence joins TRBV7-9 and TRBJ1-5, with 9 positions matching TRBD1. V lost 5 bases to trimming and J lost 6 bases; unmatched junction nucleotides: 11. The germline CDR1 and CDR2 sequences are SEHNR and FQNEAQ (reference sequence). The CDR3 sequence is 16 residues long. The CDR3 DNA follows: TGTGCCAGCAGCATCCACCCCGGGACAGGGTTTCAGCCCCAGCATTTT. Translating gives CASSIHPGTGFQPQHF.

This clonotype was counted ten times or more. The chain carries TRBV7-9 and TRBJ2-3, with TRBD2 identical over 10 bases. V gave up 3 bases and J gave up 2 bases; unmatched junction bases: 5. The CDR3 spans 16 residues. CDR1 SEHNR and CDR2 FQNEAQ come from the germline V gene (reference sequence). The CDR3 bases are TGTGCCAGCAGCTTTGGGACTAGCGTTTACACAGATACGCAGTATTTT. Its translation is CASSFGTSVYTDTQYF.

The CDR3 coding sequence is TGTGCCATTACAATCCGGGACAGGAACACCGGGGAGCTGTTTTTT. Translating gives CAITIRDRNTGELFF. V is TRBV2 and J is TRBJ2-2; TRBD1 matches 7 bases. The junction had 9 bases not matched to a gene; V was cut back by 10 bases and J by 1 base. Germline V gives CDR1 SNHLY, CDR2 FYNNEI. This CDR3 is built from 15 residues.